The entry that follows covers one T cell receptor (beta chain) sequence. Authors' analysis steps: Reference gene primer amplification yielded estimated nucleated cell counts. The protocol was immunoSEQ multiplex PCR, while the TCRdb copy is restricted to in-frame clones and leaves out a portion. For V, J and clone size, that table is used; D and trimming come from the DNA. Of more than 45,000 clones in the sample, approximately 89% were seen once. V was clipped by 2 bases and J by 2 bases, with 6 bases between them. The CDR3 has 13 residues. CDR1 is ENHRY and CDR2 is SYGVKD in the germline V gene. The sample originates from a study of blood T cell repertoires in COVID-19. Background on the study: Spain, Italy and the United States supplied samples that represented acute and convalescent COVID-19. PBMCs, B-cell-depleted T cells, or T cells provided the cDNA or gDNA that made up the material.

The material sequenced was peripheral blood. This receptor was taken from a human donor in a cohort sampled during active COVID-19. This chain joins TRBV10-3 and TRBJ1-2, with D tentatively TRBD1 (6 bases). The CDR3, as DNA: TGTGCCATCAGTGAGCAGGGGAACTATGGCTACACCTTC. Encoded protein: CAISEQGNYGYTF.